Each of the 27 T cell receptor beta chains below was sequenced from the same sample in a study of neoadjuvant anti-PD-1 for oral cavity cancer. The assay was immunoSEQ multiplex PCR, and TCRdb's table has in-frame clones only and misses some. This sample has approximately 67,000 clones, with around 83% found just once. The starting material was PBMCs, obtained before nivolumab (anti-PD-1) treatment. The receptors shown here come from a person between 35 and 79 years old with oral cavity squamous cell carcinoma.

The J gene is TRBJ1-1, the V gene TRBV27, with D perhaps matching TRBD1 (5 bases). This CDR3 is 16 amino acids long. Trimming stripped 3 bases from V and 3 bases from J, with 17 bases between. CDR1 and CDR2 from the germline V gene are MNHEY and SMNVEV (reference sequence). The CDR3: CASSLFYKKGYTEAFF. Written as DNA, the CDR3 is TGTGCCAGCAGTTTGTTTTATAAGAAGGGGTACACTGAAGCTTTCTTT.

This sequence joins TRBV7-8 and TRBJ1-6; unclear D gene. The germline V and J ends were trimmed by 1 base and 7 bases, with 5 bases remaining between them. The germline V gene has CDR1 SGHVS and CDR2 FQNEAQ. There are 13 residues in the CDR3. Here the CDR3 reads CASSLVTNSPLHF. CDR3 bases: TGTGCCAGCAGCTTAGTGACAAATTCACCCCTCCACTTT.

This rearrangement joins TRBV7-2 to TRBJ2-1; the D is unclear. V gave up 3 bases and J gave up 1 base, with 10 bases separating them. This CDR3 is 15 amino acids long. The V gene's germline CDR1 is SGHTA and CDR2 FQGNSA. The CDR3 nucleotides are TGTGCCAGCAGCTTTCGTGGCCAGTCCTACAATGAGCAGTTCTTC. Residues: CASSFRGQSYNEQFF.

The chain recombines TRBV19 with TRBJ2-7, with TRBD2 matching 7 bases. Germline lookup yields CDR1 LNHDA and CDR2 SQIVND (reference sequence). V shed 5 bases, J shed 0 bases, and the junction held 7 bases outside the gene matches. The CDR3 totals 15 residues. The CDR3 spells CASSPTSTSSYEQYF. In nucleotides, the CDR3 is TGTGCCAGTAGTCCGACTAGCACCAGCTCCTACGAGCAGTACTTC.

This rearrangement joins TRBV4-1 to TRBJ1-1, with a tentative D call TRBD1 (5 bases). This CDR3 spans 18 amino acids. V lost 4 bases and J 1 base, leaving 22 bases between the germline ends. In germline, CDR1 is MGHRA, CDR2 YSYEKL. The CDR3 coding sequence is TGCGCCAGCAGCCCACAGGTCGGGGGGTATGAGAGGAACACTGAAGCTTTCTTT. This sequence encodes CASSPQVGGYERNTEAFF.

This rearrangement joins TRBV6-6 to TRBJ2-7; D may be TRBD2 (7 bases). The V gene lost 10 bases and the J gene lost 6 bases, with 25 bases spanning the gap. The CDR3 spans 15 residues. The germline CDR1 and CDR2 sequences are MNHNY and SVGAGI (reference sequence). In DNA, the CDR3 is TGTGCCACCCGGGGGGCGGGCAAAAAGGTGGGCGAGCAGTACTTC. Translating it yields CATRGAGKKVGEQYF.

The V call is TRBV28, the J call TRBJ1-4; D is unresolved. Germline V CDR1 and CDR2: MDHEN, SYDVKM. V was clipped by 5 bases and J by 3 bases, with 13 bases between them. This CDR3 spans 15 amino acids. CDR3 bases: TGTGCCAGCAGTACCTTGGGCGGATCTAATGAAAAACTGTTTTTT. As protein: CASSTLGGSNEKLFF.

The chain recombines TRBV7-9 with TRBJ1-1; no clear D. The germline gives CDR1 SEHNR, CDR2 FQNEAQ (reference sequence). The V gene lost 6 bases and the J gene lost 1 base, with 18 bases spanning the gap. The CDR3 spans 16 residues. CDR3 in amino acids: CASRPTWRAGNTEAFF. Here the CDR3 DNA reads TGTGCCAGCAGACCTACGTGGCGGGCAGGGAACACTGAAGCTTTCTTT.

The chain has TRBV7-9 and TRBJ1-2, with 7 bases aligning to TRBD1. The CDR3 has 14 amino acids. Germline CDR1 SEHNR, CDR2 FQNEAQ (reference sequence). The ends lost 7 bases at V and 4 bases at J; junction bases unmatched: 9. The CDR3 sequence is CASTREGAVYGYTF. DNA of the CDR3: TGTGCCAGCACAAGGGAGGGGGCGGTCTATGGCTACACCTTC. The variable domain in full, with the rest retrieved from reference TRBV7-9 and TRBJ1-2, is DTGVSQNPRHKITKRGQNVTFRCDPISEHNRLYWYRQTLGQGPEFLTYFQNEAQLEKSRLLSDRFSAERPKGSFSTLEIQRTEQGDSAMYLCASTREGAVYGYTFGSGTRLTVV.

The chain combines TRBV10-3 with TRBJ2-1, with D perhaps TRBD1 (5 bases). CDR3 length: 15 residues. Germline loops: CDR1 ENHRY, CDR2 SYGVKD. V lost 6 bases and J lost 6, with 18 bases in between. The CDR3: CAISDSARILNEQFF. The CDR3 DNA follows: TGTGCCATCAGCGACAGCGCCAGGATTCTCAATGAGCAGTTCTTC.

The V and J genes are TRBV5-1 and TRBJ2-5; D is possibly TRBD2 (6 bases). Trimming left V 4 bases short and J 5 bases short, with 18 bases between. CDR3 length: 15 residues. The germline V gene has CDR1 SGHRS and CDR2 YFSETQ. CDR3 coding DNA: TGCGCCAGCAGCCTCCGGGGGTCCGGGGTGGAGACCCAGTACTTC. Protein: CASSLRGSGVETQYF.

The gene calls are TRBV9 and TRBJ2-7; the match to TRBD2 covers 7 bases. Unmatched junction bases numbered 10, after V lost 4 bases and J lost 3 bases. Germline V CDR1 and CDR2: SGDLS, YYNGEE. The length of the CDR3 is 15 residues. Here the CDR3 reads CASSPQERGYYEQYF. CDR3 DNA sequence: TGTGCCAGCAGCCCCCAGGAGCGGGGTTACTACGAGCAGTACTTC.

The J gene is TRBJ2-3, the V gene TRBV18; 11 bases map to TRBD1. V shed 1 base and J 1 base; nucleotides not matched to a gene: 1. The germline gives CDR1 KGHSH, CDR2 LQKENI. The CDR3 length is 16 residues. The CDR3 reads CASSPRTGGGTDTQYF. In DNA, the CDR3 is TGTGCCAGCTCACCACGGACAGGGGGCGGCACAGATACGCAGTATTTT. The full variable domain, completed using reference TRBV18 and TRBJ2-3, is NAGVMQNPRHLVRRRGQEARLRCSPMKGHSHVYWYRQLPEEGLKFMVYLQKENIIDESGMPKERFSAEFPKEGPSILRIQQVVRGDSAAYFCASSPRTGGGTDTQYFGPGTRLTVL.

The chain joins TRBV30 to TRBJ1-4, with 7 bases matching TRBD1. The CDR3 loop spans 14 amino acids. V trimming: 2 bases; J trimming: 10 bases; junction bases outside the gene matches: 10. Germline V gene lookup returns CDR1 GTSNPN and CDR2 SVGIG (reference sequence). The CDR3 sequence is CAWSREGGLRKLFF. In nucleotides, the CDR3 is TGTGCCTGGAGTCGAGAAGGGGGCTTAAGAAAACTGTTTTTT.

The chain couples TRBV2 to TRBJ1-2; 8 bases are a match to TRBD1. V gave up 2 bases and J gave up 8 bases; unmatched junction bases: 7. This CDR3 has 14 amino acids. In germline, CDR1 is SNHLY, CDR2 FYNNEI. The CDR3 sequence: CASSERTGSTGYTF. The CDR3 DNA is TGTGCCAGCAGTGAAAGGACAGGGTCCACGGGCTACACCTTC. Together with reference TRBV2 and TRBJ1-2, the CDR3 gives the full variable domain: EPEVTQTPSHQVTQMGQEVILRCVPISNHLYFYWYRQILGQKVEFLVSFYNNEISEKSEIFDDQFSVERPDGSNFTLKIRSTKLEDSAMYFCASSERTGSTGYTFGSGTRLTVV.

This clone was recorded only once. The rearrangement uses TRBV4-2 and TRBJ2-3; 11 bases line up with TRBD2. Germline V lookup: CDR1 LGHNA, CDR2 YNFKEQ. The CDR3 totals 16 residues. Trimming at V came to 0 bases and at J to 7 bases, leaving 6 bases not matched to a gene. CDR3 amino acids: CASSQEGGTSGYTQYF. Here the CDR3 DNA reads TGTGCCAGCAGCCAAGAGGGGGGGACTAGCGGATATACGCAGTATTTT.

The chain employs TRBV6-4 and TRBJ1-2; TRBD1 might be the D (5 bases). V gave up 2 bases and J gave up 0 bases, with 13 bases separating them. CDR3 length: 16 residues. From germline, CDR1 is MRHNA and CDR2 SNTAGT. The CDR3, as DNA: TGTGCCAGCAGTGACCCGGGGGATTGGCCTAACTATGGCTACACCTTC. This gives the protein CASSDPGDWPNYGYTF.

This chain joins TRBV4-2 and TRBJ2-5; 7 nucleotides agree with TRBD2. In germline, CDR1 is LGHNA, CDR2 YNFKEQ. This CDR3 comprises 16 residues. V gave up 3 bases and J gave up 7 bases; unmatched junction bases: 14. The CDR3 sequence is CASSQDDWGRVSTQYF. CDR3 DNA: TGTGCCAGCAGCCAGGACGACTGGGGGAGGGTATCGACCCAGTACTTC.

This clone was observed a single time. The chain is built from TRBV10-3 and TRBJ2-1, with D perhaps TRBD1 (5 bases). This CDR3 region has 12 residues. V was trimmed by 4 bases and J by 12 bases, leaving 13 bases between them. From germline, CDR1 is ENHRY and CDR2 SYGVKD. The CDR3 region is CAISGTQDTQFF. As DNA, the CDR3 is TGTGCCATCAGTGGCACACAGGATACGCAGTTCTTC.

The CDR3, as DNA: TGTGCCAGCAGCTTCATGGGCACTGAAGCTTTCTTT. This codes for CASSFMGTEAFF. The chain uses TRBV11-2 and TRBJ1-1, with D hard to call. This CDR3 has 12 residues. CDR1 and CDR2 (germline): SGHAT, FQNNGV. V was shortened by 3 bases and J by 4 bases, with 6 bases between the two germline ends.

The J gene is TRBJ2-5, the V gene TRBV5-6, with D perhaps being TRBD1 or TRBD2 (6 bases each). The V gene lost 3 bases and the J gene lost 9 bases, with 18 bases spanning the gap. Germline lookup yields CDR1 SGHDT and CDR2 YYEEEE. The CDR3 runs 14 residues. The CDR3 nucleotides are TGTGCCAGCAGCTGGGGGGCCGAGGGGTTGGCCCAGTACTTC. Its protein product is CASSWGAEGLAQYF.

The chain employs TRBV9 and TRBJ2-5, with 11 bases lining up with TRBD1. Germline CDR1 SGDLS, CDR2 YYNGEE. J was trimmed by 5 bases and V by 6 bases; bases with no gene match: 9. The CDR3 loop spans 15 amino acids. The CDR3 coding sequence is TGTGCCAGCACCACAGGACAGGGGGCGGGGGAGACCCAGTACTTC. It encodes CASTTGQGAGETQYF. Variable domain in full (rest from reference TRBV9 and TRBJ2-5): DSGVTQTPKHLITATGQRVTLRCSPRSGDLSVYWYQQSLDQGLQFLIQYYNGEERAKGNILERFSAQQFPDLHSELNLSSLELGDSALYFCASTTGQGAGETQYFGPGTRLLVL.

V gene TRBV10-2 combines with J gene TRBJ1-1, with D tentatively TRBD1 (6 bases). V was clipped by 4 bases and J by 9 bases, with 12 bases between them. Per the germline V gene, CDR1 is WSHSY and CDR2 is SAAADI. This CDR3 has 12 residues. The DNA for the CDR3 is TGCGCCAGCAGTGTGGGGGCAGTTCAAGCTTTCTTT. Its protein product is CASSVGAVQAFF.

V gene TRBV30 combines with J gene TRBJ1-6; D might be TRBD1 (5 bases). Trimming pared 3 bases from V and 14 bases from J, leaving 17 bases between. The CDR3 is 13 amino acids. Germline loops: CDR1 GTSNPN, CDR2 SVGIG (reference sequence). CDR3 sequence: CAWSLGAETSLHF. In nucleotides, the CDR3 is TGTGCCTGGAGCCTAGGGGCGGAAACATCCCTCCACTTT.

J is TRBJ2-5 and V is TRBV6-5; D assignment may be TRBD1 or TRBD2 (5 bases each). Trimming shortened V by 1 base and J by 3 bases, and 6 bases separated the two germline ends. Germline lookup yields CDR1 MNHEY and CDR2 SVGAGI. CDR3 length: 13 residues. The CDR3: CASSYLGEETQYF. The CDR3 DNA reads TGTGCCAGCAGTTACTTGGGGGAAGAGACCCAGTACTTC.

The V gene is TRBV9, the J gene TRBJ1-1; D not resolved. Germline-derived CDR1 and CDR2 are SGDLS and YYNGEE. CDR3 length equals 14 residues. The V end was cut by 3 bases, the J end by 0 bases, with 9 bases between. CDR3 protein: CASSEPGLNTEAFF. CDR3 DNA: TGTGCCAGCAGCGAACCCGGATTGAACACTGAAGCTTTCTTT.

The rearrangement links TRBV4-1 to TRBJ1-5; D is uncertain. Trimming cost V 1 base and J 2 bases, with 15 bases left between them. CDR1 and CDR2 (germline): MGHRA, YSYEKL. This CDR3 spans 17 amino acids. CDR3: CASSQGGRGRRNQPQHF. The CDR3 coding sequence is TGCGCCAGCAGCCAAGGGGGTCGTGGTAGGCGCAATCAGCCCCAGCATTTT.